Below are 5 T cell receptor beta chains sequenced from a single sample in a study of blood T cell repertoires in COVID-19. Produced via immunoSEQ multiplex PCR; TCRdb's table is partial and in-frame only. The table shows approximately 88,000 clones, with about 84% occurring only once. Specimen: peripheral blood. The origin of the receptors is a woman in her 70s with acute or convalescent COVID-19.

The chain links TRBV18 to TRBJ2-2; 7 nucleotides match TRBD1. Germline V CDR1 and CDR2: KGHSH, LQKENI. The CDR3 has 15 residues. The junction had 3 bases not matched to a gene; V was cut back by 2 bases and J by 3 bases. CDR3 nucleotide sequence: TGTGCCAGCTCACCATCGGGGACAGACACCGGGGAGCTGTTTTTT. It specifies CASSPSGTDTGELFF.

The chain employs TRBV24-1 and TRBJ1-6, with a tentative D call TRBD1 (5 bases). Per the germline V gene, CDR1 is KGHDR and CDR2 is SFDVKD. The CDR3 is 14 residues long. Trimming removed 6 bases at V and 7 bases at J, with 12 bases between. CDR3 nucleotides: TGTGCCACCAGTAGTCGGGGGGAGAATTCACCCCTCCACTTT. Translated: CATSSRGENSPLHF.

The chain combines TRBV28 with TRBJ1-2; D gene uncertain. V lost 5 bases, J lost 2 bases, and 21 bases lay in between. In germline, CDR1 is MDHEN, CDR2 SYDVKM. The CDR3 covers 17 residues. The CDR3 DNA reads as TGTGCCAGCAGTCCCGTAACACTCGGGATAGGGAACTATGGCTACACCTTC. It yields the protein CASSPVTLGIGNYGYTF.

The chain carries TRBV18 and TRBJ2-7, with TRBD2 matching over 13 bases. Germline V gene data show CDR1 as KGHSH and CDR2 as LQKENI. V was pared by 2 bases and J by 6 bases, with 7 bases of the junction left unmatched. The CDR3 covers 16 residues. CDR3 in amino acids: CASSPSGLAGDGEQYV. The CDR3 coding sequence is TGTGCCAGCTCACCATCCGGACTAGCGGGAGACGGCGAGCAGTACGTC.

V usage is TRBV9 and J usage is TRBJ2-3; 12 bases agree with TRBD2. This CDR3 is built from 14 residues. Trimming cost V 3 bases and J 6 bases; bases outside gene matches: 2. Germline-derived CDR1 and CDR2 are SGDLS and YYNGEE. DNA for the CDR3: TGTGCCAGCAGCGGGACTAGCGGGGTCGATACGCAGTATTTT. Its translation: CASSGTSGVDTQYF.